This T cell receptor beta chain was sequenced during a study of blood T cell repertoires in COVID-19. As for the study in general: COVID-19 samples from acute and convalescent phases originated in the United States, Italy and Spain. The cDNA or gDNA used as material had been derived from T cells, B-cell-depleted T cells, or PBMCs.

Germline V gene sequence: CDR1 LGHDT, CDR2 YNNKEL (reference sequence). The CDR3 spans 13 residues. V was cut by 0 bases and J by 9 bases, with 12 bases left in between. Authors' methods: Quantification of nucleated cells was approximated via reference gene primer amplification. Assay: immunoSEQ multiplex PCR; the TCRdb copy retains only in-frame clones and omits some. V and J calls and clone size are as listed in that table; D and trimming were resolved from the DNA. The top ten hold roughly 50% of the sample, which has about 48,000 clones, 80% to 85% seen once. The sequenced material came from peripheral blood. The rearrangement links TRBV3-1 (or the pseudogene TRBV3-2) to TRBJ2-7, with D possibly TRBD1 on 6 matching bases. The receptor's source is a man between 65 and 85 years old with acute or convalescent COVID-19. The CDR3 is CASSQETGFLQYF. DNA for the CDR3: TGTGCCAGCAGCCAAGAAACAGGGTTCCTGCAGTACTTC.